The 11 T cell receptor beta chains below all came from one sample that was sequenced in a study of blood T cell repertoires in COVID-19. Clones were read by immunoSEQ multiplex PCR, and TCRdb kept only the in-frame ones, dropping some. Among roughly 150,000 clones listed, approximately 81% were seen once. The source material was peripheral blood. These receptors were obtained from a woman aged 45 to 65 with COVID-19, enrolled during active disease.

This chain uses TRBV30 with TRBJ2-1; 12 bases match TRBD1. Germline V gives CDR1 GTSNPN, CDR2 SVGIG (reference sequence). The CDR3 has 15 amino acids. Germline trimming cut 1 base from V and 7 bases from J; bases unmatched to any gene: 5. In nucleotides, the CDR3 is TGTGCCTGGAGTGCCGGGACAGGGGGCCCAAATGAGCAGTTCTTC. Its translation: CAWSAGTGGPNEQFF.

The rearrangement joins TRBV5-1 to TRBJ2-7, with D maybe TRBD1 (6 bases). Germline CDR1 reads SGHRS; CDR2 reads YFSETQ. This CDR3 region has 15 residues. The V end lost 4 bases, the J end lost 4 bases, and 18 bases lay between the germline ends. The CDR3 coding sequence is TGCGCCAGCAGCAACTCCGGGACACCACAATACGAGCAGTACTTC. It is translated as CASSNSGTPQYEQYF.

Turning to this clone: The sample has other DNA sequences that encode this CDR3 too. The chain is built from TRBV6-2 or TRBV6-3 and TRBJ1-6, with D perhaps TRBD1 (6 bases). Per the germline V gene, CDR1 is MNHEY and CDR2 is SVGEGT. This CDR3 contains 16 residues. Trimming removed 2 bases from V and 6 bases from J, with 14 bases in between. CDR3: CASSYRARGSNSPLHF. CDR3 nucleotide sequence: TGTGCCAGCAGTTACCGGGCTAGGGGGAGTAATTCACCCCTCCACTTT.

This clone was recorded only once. The CDR3 DNA reads as TGTGCCACCAGCAGGGACAGGGGTGAAAAACTGTTTTTT. Its translation: CATSRDRGEKLFF. The V gene is TRBV15, the J gene TRBJ1-4, with 9 bases lining up with TRBD1. V lost 3 bases, J lost 7 bases, and 0 bases stayed unmatched. Germline V CDR1 and CDR2: LNHNV, YYDKDF (reference sequence). The CDR3 consists of 13 residues.

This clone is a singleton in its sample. CDR3 residues: CASSLLGTYEQYF. CDR3 DNA sequence: TGTGCCAGCAGTTTACTCGGGACCTACGAGCAGTACTTC. The chain uses TRBV12-3 or TRBV12-4 and TRBJ2-7, with D perhaps TRBD2 (5 bases). V lost 2 bases and J lost 2, with 7 bases in between. The CDR3 runs to 13 residues.

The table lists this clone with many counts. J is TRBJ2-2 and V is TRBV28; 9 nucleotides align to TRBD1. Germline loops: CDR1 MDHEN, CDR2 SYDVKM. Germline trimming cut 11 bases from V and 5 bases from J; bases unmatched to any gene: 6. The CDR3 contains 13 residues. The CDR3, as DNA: TGTGCCGGGGGACAGGGTATGACCGGGGAGCTGTTTTTT. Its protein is CAGGQGMTGELFF.

Written as DNA, the CDR3 is TGTGCCAGCAGCCAAGACGGGGGCACTGAAGCTTTCTTT. Its protein product is CASSQDGGTEAFF. The chain recombines TRBV4-2 with TRBJ1-1, with a weak D call TRBD1 (5 bases). The CDR3 consists of 13 residues. Germline CDR1 reads LGHNA; CDR2 reads YNFKEQ. Trimming shortened V by 0 bases and J by 4 bases, and 6 bases separated the two germline ends.

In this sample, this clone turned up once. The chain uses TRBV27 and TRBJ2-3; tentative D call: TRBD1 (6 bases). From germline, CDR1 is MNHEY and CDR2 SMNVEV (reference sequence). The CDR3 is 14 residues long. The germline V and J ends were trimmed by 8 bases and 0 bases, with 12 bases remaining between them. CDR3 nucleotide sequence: TGTGCCAGCCCCAGGGGACATAGCACAGATACGCAGTATTTT. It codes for CASPRGHSTDTQYF.

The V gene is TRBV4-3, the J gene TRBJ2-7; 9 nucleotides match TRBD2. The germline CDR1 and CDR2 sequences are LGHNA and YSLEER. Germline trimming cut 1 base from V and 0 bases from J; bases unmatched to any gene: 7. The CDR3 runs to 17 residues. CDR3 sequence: CASSQVWLAGSSYEQYF. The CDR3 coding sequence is TGCGCCAGCAGCCAAGTCTGGCTAGCGGGGAGCTCCTACGAGCAGTACTTC.

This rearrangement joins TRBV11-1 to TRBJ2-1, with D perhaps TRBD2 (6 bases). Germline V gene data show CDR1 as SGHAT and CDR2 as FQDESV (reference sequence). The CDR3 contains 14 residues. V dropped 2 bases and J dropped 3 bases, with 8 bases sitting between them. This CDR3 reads CASSLSGYYNEQFF. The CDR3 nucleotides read TGTGCCAGCAGCTTAAGCGGGTACTACAATGAGCAGTTCTTC.

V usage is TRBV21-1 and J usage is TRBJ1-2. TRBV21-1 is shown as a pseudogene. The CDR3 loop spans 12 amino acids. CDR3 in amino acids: CASNEICYGYTF. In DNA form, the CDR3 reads TGTGCCAGCAATGAGATTTGCTATGGCTACACCTTC.